Listed here is a single T cell receptor beta chain. Its antigen remains unknown. The CDR3 is made up of 13 amino acids. With V trimmed by 7 bases and J by 8 bases, 10 bases remained unmatched. Germline assignment: CDR1 SQVTM and CDR2 ANQGSEA. The data derive from a study of CD8 T cells in Susac syndrome. Study conclusions and caveats: The authors acknowledged that their TCR sequencing and HLA analysis involved a relatively small number of individuals.

It was with random hexamers that about 0.45 to 1 ug RNA was reverse transcribed. Amplification of TCR beta CDR3 spanned 54 Vbeta and 13 Jbeta via immunoSEQ multiplex PCR. A single record per CDR3 protein comes from TCRdb applying MiXCR to the immunoSEQ multiplex PCR reads. Of 200,000 or so distinct CDR3 sequences detected, roughly 96% appear once; the ten largest clones hold roughly 0.088%. High-throughput TCR beta sequencing covered peripheral CD8+ and CD4+ T cells. Both CD4+ and CD8+ T cells were negatively isolated, and TEMRA cells underwent FACS enrichment. This sequence was found in a human donor with multiple sclerosis. The chain carries TRBV29-1 and TRBJ2-1, with 8 bases lining up with TRBD2. The sequenced material came from CD4+ T cells from PBMCs. As DNA, the CDR3 is TGCAGCGGGGGCCCTTCCGGGAGGGATGAGCAGTTCTTC. This codes for CSGGPSGRDEQFF.